The 27 T cell receptor beta chains below all came from one sample that was sequenced in a study of cytomegalovirus exposure and HLA in healthy donors. 13 Jbeta primers and 60 Vbeta primers were used for the PCR. Assay used: immunoSEQ multiplex PCR; TCRdb lists only in-frame clones, some missing. The sample records 120,000 to 150,000 clones, around 80% being singletons. The sample taken for sequencing was PBMCs. These TCRs come from a middle-aged man in good health and CMV-seropositive.

This chain connects TRBV5-1 to TRBJ2-7; possibly TRBD1 for D (5 bases). Per germline, CDR1 SGHRS and CDR2 YFSETQ. V was trimmed by 0 bases and J by 6 bases, leaving 19 bases between them. The CDR3 has 16 residues. CDR3 loop: CASSLGFQKRTGEQYF. As DNA, the CDR3 is TGCGCCAGCAGCTTGGGGTTTCAGAAGCGAACAGGCGAGCAGTACTTC.

This clone was counted a single time. V is TRBV28 and J is TRBJ1-4; 8 nucleotides align to TRBD1. The junction had 10 bases not matched to a gene; V was cut back by 4 bases and J by 3 bases. CDR1 MDHEN and CDR2 SYDVKM come from the germline V gene. The CDR3 length is 17 residues. The CDR3 spells CASSSRTGSSANEKLFF. DNA of the CDR3: TGTGCCAGCAGTTCCCGGACAGGGTCTTCAGCTAATGAAAAACTGTTTTTT.

The chain links TRBV4-3 to TRBJ2-7, with TRBD2 as a possible D gene (5 bases). V was pared by 4 bases and J by 3 bases, with 16 bases between. The CDR3 spans 15 residues. Germline V CDR1 and CDR2: LGHNA, YSLEER. The CDR3 nucleotides read TGCGCCAGCAGCCGGGGAAGCCACGGGATCTACGAGCAGTACTTC. It translates to CASSRGSHGIYEQYF.

The chain has TRBV6-6 and TRBJ1-2; 7 positions match TRBD1. CDR3 length equals 15 residues. The germline gives CDR1 MNHNY, CDR2 SVGAGI (reference sequence). V lost 5 bases to trimming and J lost 6 bases; unmatched junction nucleotides: 12. The DNA for the CDR3 is TGTGCCAGCAGTCATAGGGGGACAGTCGAAAATGGCTACACCTTC. This sequence encodes CASSHRGTVENGYTF.

The chain links TRBV19 to TRBJ1-1, with 8 bases identical to TRBD1. V was pared by 7 bases and J by 3 bases, with 10 bases of the junction left unmatched. This CDR3 region has 15 residues. Per germline, CDR1 LNHDA and CDR2 SQIVND (reference sequence). CDR3 sequence reads: CASTPGRRGHTEAFF. In DNA, the CDR3 is TGTGCCAGTACTCCCGGGCGCAGGGGGCACACTGAAGCTTTCTTT.

The sample holds a few counts of this clone. V and J are TRBV5-1 and TRBJ2-3, with D perhaps matching TRBD2 (5 bases). CDR1 SGHRS and CDR2 YFSETQ come from the germline V gene. V was cut by 0 bases and J by 1 base, with 12 bases left in between. This CDR3 is built from 16 residues. In DNA form, the CDR3 reads TGCGCCAGCAGCTTGGGTTTAGCGCCCGGCACAGATACGCAGTATTTT. It translates to CASSLGLAPGTDTQYF.

This chain uses TRBV5-1 with TRBJ2-1; 8 positions match TRBD2. This CDR3 contains 14 residues. Germline V gene sequence: CDR1 SGHRS, CDR2 YFSETQ. Trimming took 5 bases from V and 6 from J; bases not matched to a gene: 7. The chain's CDR3 is CASRGAGGTNEQFF. The CDR3 DNA reads as TGCGCCAGCAGAGGTGCGGGAGGAACCAATGAGCAGTTCTTC.

The rearrangement links TRBV4-3 to TRBJ1-5; D possibly corresponds to TRBD1 (6 bases). Germline values: CDR1 LGHNA, CDR2 YSLEER. V lost 0 bases and J lost 6, with 18 bases in between. The CDR3 sequence is 17 residues long. DNA of the CDR3: TGCGCCAGCAGCCAAGATTTATTCCAGGGGATTAGTCAGCCCCAGCATTTT. It codes for CASSQDLFQGISQPQHF.

V and J are TRBV9 and TRBJ2-5; 8 positions agree with TRBD2. This CDR3 has 14 amino acids. The trim removed 2 bases at V and 5 bases at J, leaving 5 bases unmatched. Germline loops: CDR1 SGDLS, CDR2 YYNGEE. DNA of the CDR3: TGTGCCAGCAGCGTCCGGGGGGGATTTGAGACCCAGTACTTC. It is translated as CASSVRGGFETQYF.

J is TRBJ2-2 and V is TRBV7-9; 10 positions agree with TRBD1. The junction had 11 bases not matched to a gene; V was cut back by 5 bases and J by 5 bases. The CDR3 is made up of 17 amino acids. Germline CDR1 and CDR2: SEHNR and FQNEAQ (reference sequence). The CDR3 protein is CASSPFPGQGETGELFF. The DNA of the CDR3 is TGTGCCAGCAGCCCATTCCCCGGACAGGGGGAGACCGGGGAGCTGTTTTTT.

The count of this clone is one. The chain employs TRBV14 and TRBJ1-1; a weak D match, TRBD1 (5 bases). V lost 1 base and J 1 base, leaving 19 bases between the germline ends. CDR1 is SGHDN, CDR2 FVKESK, per germline. There are 18 residues in the CDR3. CDR3 in DNA: TGTGCCAGCAGCCAAGTTTCTCGGGGGGTTAGGGGGAACACTGAAGCTTTCTTT. It translates to CASSQVSRGVRGNTEAFF.

The V and J genes are TRBV28 and TRBJ2-1, with D possibly being TRBD1 (6 bases). The V gene lost 4 bases and the J gene lost 0 bases, with 10 bases spanning the gap. CDR1 and CDR2 from the germline V gene are MDHEN and SYDVKM. The CDR3 spans 15 residues. CDR3 sequence: CASSSDSRSYNEQFF. The CDR3 DNA is TGTGCCAGCAGTTCGGACAGCCGCTCCTACAATGAGCAGTTCTTC.

This rearrangement joins TRBV7-6 to TRBJ1-4, with TRBD1 matching 8 bases. The CDR3 runs to 14 residues. The J segment lost 12 bases and the V segment lost 5 bases, leaving 11 bases of the junction unmatched. Germline values: CDR1 SGHVS, CDR2 FNYEAQ. In nucleotides, the CDR3 is TGTGCCAGCAGCCAGGCACAGGGGGGAGCGGAACTGTTTTTT. Translated: CASSQAQGGAELFF.

The V and J genes are TRBV30 and TRBJ1-1; weak D call: TRBD1 (6 bases). CDR1 GTSNPN and CDR2 SVGIG come from the germline V gene (reference sequence). The CDR3 length is 13 residues. The V end lost 4 bases, the J end lost 0 bases, and 9 bases lay between the germline ends. This CDR3 is CAWKDSLNTEAFF. The DNA of the CDR3 is TGTGCCTGGAAGGACAGTTTGAACACTGAAGCTTTCTTT.

The chain combines TRBV5-1 with TRBJ1-1; D perhaps matches TRBD1 (6 bases). Trimming left V 3 bases short and J 1 base short, with 13 bases between. The CDR3 length is 15 residues. Looked up from germline, CDR1 is SGHRS and CDR2 is YFSETQ. The CDR3 loop reads CASSYRDPTNTEAFF. The DNA for the CDR3 is TGCGCCAGCAGCTACAGGGATCCTACGAACACTGAAGCTTTCTTT.

The genes are TRBV5-4 and TRBJ1-1; 9 nucleotides match TRBD1. This CDR3 comprises 15 residues. V lost 4 bases, J lost 3 bases, and 7 bases stayed unmatched. Germline loops: CDR1 SGHNT, CDR2 YYREEE (reference sequence). The CDR3 spells CASSNPTGGHTEAFF. The CDR3 DNA follows: TGTGCCAGCAGCAACCCGACAGGGGGTCACACTGAAGCTTTCTTT.

This clone was seen a handful of times. V gene TRBV5-1 combines with J gene TRBJ2-3, with no clear D. The V gene's germline CDR1 is SGHRS and CDR2 YFSETQ. The CDR3 has 15 amino acids. Trimming removed 2 bases at V and 1 base at J, with 11 bases between. The chain's CDR3 is CASSFVEFGTDTQYF. The DNA for the CDR3 is TGCGCCAGCAGCTTTGTGGAGTTTGGCACAGATACGCAGTATTTT.

V is TRBV2 and J is TRBJ1-1; D gene unclear. Germline CDR1 reads SNHLY; CDR2 reads FYNNEI. There are 14 residues in the CDR3. V was clipped by 1 base and J by 3 bases, with 9 bases between them. The chain's CDR3 is CASSEDLPDTEAFF. CDR3 DNA: TGTGCCAGCAGTGAAGACCTACCTGACACTGAAGCTTTCTTT.

The rearrangement uses TRBV5-6 and TRBJ2-7; no clear D. Between the trimmed V and J ends, which lost 4 bases and 2 bases, there was a span of 7 bases. The CDR3 is 12 residues long. Germline loops: CDR1 SGHDT, CDR2 YYEEEE. The CDR3 sequence is CASSLNTYEQYF. Here the CDR3 DNA reads TGTGCCAGCAGCCTTAATACCTACGAGCAGTACTTC.

The chain uses TRBV27 and TRBJ2-5, with 16 bases lining up with TRBD2. Germline loops: CDR1 MNHEY, CDR2 SMNVEV (reference sequence). The CDR3 length is 19 residues. J lost 5 bases, V lost 4 bases, and 13 bases had no gene match. CDR3 amino acids: CASSSSLPGLAGGWETQYF. The DNA for the CDR3 is TGTGCCAGCAGTTCCTCACTACCGGGACTAGCGGGGGGGTGGGAGACCCAGTACTTC.

The V call is TRBV5-4, the J call TRBJ1-2; D is possibly TRBD1 (6 bases). Per the germline V gene, CDR1 is SGHNT and CDR2 is YYREEE (reference sequence). Between the trimmed V and J ends, which lost 2 bases and 3 bases, there was a span of 8 bases. CDR3 size: 13 residues. The CDR3 DNA sequence: TGTGCCAGCAGCTTCCGACAGGACTATGGCTACACCTTC. Translated: CASSFRQDYGYTF.

This chain connects TRBV19 to TRBJ2-1; 8 nucleotides align to TRBD2. Germline values: CDR1 LNHDA, CDR2 SQIVND (reference sequence). CDR3 length equals 15 residues. The V segment lost 5 bases and the J segment 0 bases; nucleotides outside the gene matches: 3. The CDR3 is CASSSGTSSYNEQFF. CDR3 bases: TGTGCCAGTAGTTCCGGGACTAGCTCCTACAATGAGCAGTTCTTC.

The V call is TRBV6-5, the J call TRBJ2-7, with 10 positions matching TRBD1. CDR3 length: 14 amino acids. Germline-derived CDR1 and CDR2 are MNHEY and SVGAGI. V shed 10 bases and J 5 bases; nucleotides not matched to a gene: 11. The CDR3 DNA is TGTGCCACCCAAGCCGGGACAGGGGCGGACGAGCAGTACTTC. Translating gives CATQAGTGADEQYF.

The chain uses TRBV19 and TRBJ2-3; 8 positions match TRBD1. The CDR3 is made up of 18 amino acids. V was clipped by 6 bases and J by 0 bases; unmatched bases: 14. CDR1 LNHDA and CDR2 SQIVND come from the germline V gene (reference sequence). The CDR3 loop is CASSQSGTGETSTDTQYF. CDR3 bases: TGTGCCAGTAGCCAATCCGGGACAGGCGAGACTAGCACAGATACGCAGTATTTT.

The chain recombines TRBV28 with TRBJ2-1; tentatively, D is TRBD2 (7 bases). CDR3 length equals 16 residues. Germline CDR1 is MDHEN and CDR2 is SYDVKM. V was cut by 3 bases and J by 1 base, with 13 bases left in between. CDR3 sequence: CASSFRGGTSYNEQFF. The DNA of the CDR3 is TGTGCCAGCAGTTTTAGGGGGGGGACATCCTACAATGAGCAGTTCTTC.

The CDR3, as DNA: TGCGCCAGCAGCGCATTAGCGGGGGGGCTGGGTGAGCAGTTCTTC. Protein sequence: CASSALAGGLGEQFF. The chain has TRBV5-1 and TRBJ2-1; TRBD2 matches at 11 bases. CDR3 length: 15 residues. V shed 4 bases, J shed 9 bases, and the junction held 9 bases outside the gene matches. CDR1 SGHRS and CDR2 YFSETQ come from the germline V gene.

The chain employs TRBV5-1 and TRBJ2-5; weak D call: TRBD1 (5 bases). Matching the DNA end better, TRBJ2-7 makes the J call doubtful. Germline assignment: CDR1 SGHRS and CDR2 YFSETQ. The CDR3 spans 12 residues. CDR3 sequence reads: CASSPQGYEQYF. The CDR3 DNA follows: TGCGCCAGCAGCCCCCAGGGATACGAGCAGTACTTC.